Presented here are 5 T cell receptor beta chains from one specimen sequenced in a study of blood T cells in healthy people across ages (dated by TCRdb to 2013 to 2016). The library was built by means of 5' RACE. TCRdb names Illumina HiSeq 2500 as the instrument used. A second PCR of roughly 7 to 12 cycles was run with a J-beta primer mix and a sample-barcoded 5' primer. TCRdb handled the public reads itself, with Q25 trimming in fastp and clone calling in MiXCR, and kept productive beta chains. For every CDR3 protein sequence, its rows merge into one entry that carries the most common genes and DNA. In all, the sample holds around 1,000,000 distinct CDR3 sequences, and roughly a quarter of those were seen once. Approximately 0.79% of the sample belongs to the ten largest clones. These data were also filed under a second study, of T cells of mothers and their children.

The specimen sequenced was blood. These receptors originate from a girl under 10 years old in good health.

This clonotype showed up just a few times. The chain combines TRBV21-1 with TRBJ2-1; TRBD2 was called by the table and not checked on the DNA. The closer fit of TRBJ2-7 to the DNA end suggests the J call may be wrong. TRBV21-1 is noted as a pseudogene. The CDR3 is 15 amino acids. CDR3 sequence reads: CASSIVMGRIDEQYF. The CDR3 DNA follows: TGTGCCAGCAGCATAGTAATGGGCCGGATTGACGAGCAGTACTTC.

This clonotype showed up just a few times. Germline and junction disagree at one end, which may indicate a read error. V is TRBV7-7 and J is TRBJ2-5; TRBD2 is a possible D gene (6 bases). The length of the CDR3 is 16 residues. Germline V gene sequence: CDR1 SSHAT, CDR2 FNYEAQ (reference sequence). CDR3 in DNA: TGTGCTAGCAGCTCGCCGGGGGACTGGTTCCAAGAGACCCAGTACTTC. Translation: CASSSPGDWFQETQYF.

The table lists this clonotype with a few counts. The CDR3 loop reads CASSPGRVDWYEQYF. The CDR3 DNA reads as TGCGCCAGCAGCCCGGGGAGGGTGGATTGGTACGAGCAGTACTTC. The rearrangement links TRBV5-1 to TRBJ2-7; 7 bases are a match to TRBD2. The CDR3 is 15 residues long. Unmatched junction bases numbered 11, after V lost 4 bases and J lost 4 bases. Germline V lookup: CDR1 SGHRS, CDR2 YFSETQ.

This clonotype was seen ten or more times. This sequence joins TRBV7-2 and TRBJ2-7; TRBD1 matches 9 bases. The trim removed 4 bases at V and 4 bases at J, leaving 5 bases unmatched. This CDR3 is 14 amino acids long. CDR1 and CDR2 from the germline V gene are SGHTA and FQGNSA. The CDR3 region has the DNA TGTGCCAGCAGCTCCACAGGGGGCAGATACGAGCAGTACTTC. Its translation is CASSSTGGRYEQYF.

This chain connects TRBV29-1 to TRBJ1-2; possibly TRBD1 for D (6 bases). The germline V gene has CDR1 SQVTM and CDR2 ANQGSEA. The CDR3 covers 14 residues. Trimming took 7 bases from V and 3 from J, leaving 18 bases between them. The CDR3 nucleotides are TGCAGCGCATCAGGCGGGGGCTCCGACTATGGCTACACCTTC. It encodes CSASGGGSDYGYTF.